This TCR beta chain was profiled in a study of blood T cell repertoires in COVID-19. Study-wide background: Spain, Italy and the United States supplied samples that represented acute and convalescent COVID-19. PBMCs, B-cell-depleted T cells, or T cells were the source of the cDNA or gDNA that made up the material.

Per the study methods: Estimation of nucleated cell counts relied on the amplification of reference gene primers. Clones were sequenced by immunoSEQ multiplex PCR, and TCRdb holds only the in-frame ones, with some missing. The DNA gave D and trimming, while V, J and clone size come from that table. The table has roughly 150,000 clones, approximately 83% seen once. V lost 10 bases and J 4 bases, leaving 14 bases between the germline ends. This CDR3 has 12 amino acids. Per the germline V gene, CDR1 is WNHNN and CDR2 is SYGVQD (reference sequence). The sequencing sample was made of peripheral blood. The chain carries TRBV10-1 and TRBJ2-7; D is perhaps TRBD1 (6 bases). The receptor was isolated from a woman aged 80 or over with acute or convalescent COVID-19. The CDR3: CATRGHRYEQYF. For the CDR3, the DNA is TGCGCCACCCGGGGACACCGATACGAGCAGTACTTC.